The entry below gives a single T cell receptor (beta chain) sequence along with its context. The antigen is not known. 60 Vbeta and 13 Jbeta primers were used in PCR. Sequencing used immunoSEQ multiplex PCR; TCRdb keeps in-frame clones, though not all of them. The sample table includes some 89,000 clones. Trimming pared 2 bases from V and 4 bases from J, leaving 9 bases between. The CDR3 runs 14 residues. Germline V CDR1 and CDR2: MNHNS, SASEGT. This specimen comes from a study of cytomegalovirus exposure and HLA in healthy donors. General study points: Per a later analysis, 16,951 TCR beta sequences showed association with HLA alleles at 0.05 false discovery rate. The investigators catalogued 150 to 200 TCR beta chains as cytomegalovirus-associated.

The receptor comes from a young woman in good health and CMV-seronegative. The gene calls are TRBV6-1 and TRBJ2-4, with D hard to call. Sequencing was done on a sample of PBMCs. The CDR3 loop reads CASSERTDKNIQYF. In nucleotides, the CDR3 is TGTGCCAGCAGTGAACGAACAGATAAAAACATTCAGTACTTC.